The next 10 T cell receptor beta chains were all read from a single sample in a study of naive and memory T cell subsets. Two oligonucleotides, mixed equimolar, formed the beta constant-region primer covering TRBC1 and TRBC2. TCRdb re-called the UMI-ligation and nested PCR reads through MiXCR, storing one row per CDR3 protein. Of some 28,000 distinct CDR3 sequences in the sample, around 10% were seen once. What was sequenced was effector memory CD4+ T cells from blood. Subset in this sample: effector memory, CD45RA- CD27-. These receptors all come from a human donor in good health.

The rearrangement uses TRBV4-3 and TRBJ2-1; TRBD2 aligns across 11 bases. The V gene end was trimmed by 4 bases and the J gene end by 4 bases; junction bases not matched to a gene: 9. CDR1 and CDR2 (germline): LGHNA, YSLEER. CDR3 length: 17 amino acids. The CDR3 nucleotides are TGCGCCAGCAGCCCCACCGCTGGGACTAGCGGATACAATGAGCAGTTCTTC. Its translation is CASSPTAGTSGYNEQFF.

The rearrangement joins TRBV2 to TRBJ1-5; 10 bases are a match to TRBD1. V lost 6 bases, J lost 0 bases, and 2 bases stayed unmatched. The CDR3 extends over 15 amino acids. In germline, CDR1 is SNHLY, CDR2 FYNNEI. In DNA form, the CDR3 reads TGTGCCAGCAGGGGGACAGGGGATAGCAATCAGCCCCAGCATTTT. Protein product: CASRGTGDSNQPQHF. Supplemented by reference TRBV2 and TRBJ1-5, the full variable domain reads EPEVTQTPSHQVTQMGQEVILRCVPISNHLYFYWYRQILGQKVEFLVSFYNNEISEKSEIFDDQFSVERPDGSNFTLKIRSTKLEDSAMYFCASRGTGDSNQPQHFGDGTRLSIL.

The rearrangement uses TRBV18 and TRBJ2-3, with unresolved D. The CDR3 has 12 amino acids. The germline CDR1 and CDR2 sequences are KGHSH and LQKENI. V lost 2 bases and J lost 2, with 2 bases in between. CDR3 in DNA: TGTGCCAGCTCACCAGACACAGATACGCAGTATTTT. It specifies CASSPDTDTQYF.

In its sample, this clonotype was seen many times. The J gene is TRBJ1-4, the V gene TRBV6-6; D ambiguous. The CDR3 is 15 residues long. Trimming left V 2 bases short and J 4 bases short, with 11 bases between. The germline gives CDR1 MNHNY, CDR2 SVGAGI (reference sequence). The CDR3 DNA follows: TGTGCCAGCAGTTACCAGGCTCCCAGTAATGAAAAACTGTTTTTT. Its protein is CASSYQAPSNEKLFF.

This clonotype was seen at least ten times. The V gene is TRBV6-6, the J gene TRBJ2-7; 11 bases are shared with TRBD2. The CDR3 is 14 amino acids. Unmatched junction bases numbered 3, after V lost 4 bases and J lost 4 bases. From germline, CDR1 is MNHNY and CDR2 SVGAGI (reference sequence). The CDR3, as DNA: TGTGCCAGCAGTTTCACTAGCGGGAGTTACGAGCAGTACTTC. It encodes CASSFTSGSYEQYF.

This clonotype came up many times. The V gene is TRBV12-5, the J gene TRBJ2-5; possible D gene TRBD2, 6 bases. Germline lookup yields CDR1 LGHNT and CDR2 FRNRAP. The CDR3 spans 14 residues. V gave up 6 bases and J gave up 5 bases, with 16 bases separating them. CDR3 coding DNA: TGTGCTAGTGGCAGGGACTCCCGGGGGGAGACCCAGTACTTC. Translating it yields CASGRDSRGETQYF.

This clonotype was counted a few times. J is TRBJ2-3 and V is TRBV7-2; no firm D call. V was clipped by 2 bases and J by 1 base, with 10 bases between them. There are 15 residues in the CDR3. Germline V gene sequence: CDR1 SGHTA, CDR2 FQGNSA. This chain's CDR3 is CASSLWLLGTDTQYF. CDR3 in DNA: TGTGCCAGCAGCTTATGGTTGTTGGGCACAGATACGCAGTATTTT.

There are many counts of this clonotype. The chain carries TRBV12-3 or TRBV12-4 and TRBJ2-1; 12 positions match TRBD2. This CDR3 contains 15 residues. V was pared by 4 bases and J by 5 bases, with 3 bases of the junction left unmatched. The CDR3 is CASSSASGGDNEQFF. The CDR3 DNA is TGTGCCAGCAGTTCCGCTAGCGGGGGGGACAATGAGCAGTTCTTC.

The rearrangement links TRBV30 to TRBJ2-7; 8 bases match TRBD2. Germline CDR1 GTSNPN, CDR2 SVGIG (reference sequence). V was pared by 1 base and J by 1 base, with 9 bases of the junction left unmatched. The CDR3 is 16 amino acids. As DNA, the CDR3 is TGTGCCTGGAGTGCCCTCGGGGGGGGAACATCCTACGAGCAGTACTTC. It is translated as CAWSALGGGTSYEQYF.

This clonotype was seen a few times. The CDR3 reads CASRVRDFTRYEQYF. CDR3 nucleotides: TGTGCCAGCAGGGTCCGGGACTTTACAAGGTACGAGCAGTACTTC. V gene TRBV6-2 or TRBV6-3 combines with J gene TRBJ2-7; D is perhaps TRBD2 (6 bases). This CDR3 region has 15 residues. The germline gives CDR1 MNHEY, CDR2 SVGEGT. V shed 6 bases and J shed 4 bases, with 19 bases lying between them.